This entry is about one T cell receptor (beta chain). Its cognate antigen is unknown. The sample comes from a study of OX40 agonist ivuxolimab in advanced cancers. Study findings and constraints: CD8+ T cells (on average) carried more expanded clones than CD4+ T cells.

Trimming took 4 bases from V and 6 from J, leaving 19 bases between them. The CDR3 contains 15 residues. Per germline, CDR1 MNHNY and CDR2 SVGAGI (reference sequence). Data came from immunoSEQ multiplex PCR; TCRdb stores just in-frame clones and leaves some out. This sample has 30,000 to 40,000 clones, with roughly 80% found just once. The chain employs TRBV6-6 and TRBJ2-7; D is unresolved. The source was CD4+ or CD8+ T cells sorted from blood, collected in a trial of the OX40 agonist ivuxolimab. This TCR derives from an adult with an advanced solid tumor such as melanoma, head and neck, liver or kidney cancer. This CDR3 reads CASSSPVVEIAEQYF. CDR3 bases: TGTGCCAGCAGTTCCCCAGTGGTAGAAATTGCCGAGCAGTACTTC.